This T cell receptor (beta chain) was documented in a study of circulating CD8 cells and anti-PD-1 response in melanoma. Four subsets defined by PD-1 and/or TIGIT were sorted from live CD3+CD8+TCRalphabeta+ cells. By share of the sample, this clonotype is medium-sized. Its antigen is unknown. Notes on the study in general: DNEG was most diverse; TIGIT repertoires were least diverse.

This CDR3 comprises 12 residues. Germline CDR1 is KGHSH and CDR2 is LQKENI. The ends were cut back, 5 bases at V and 7 bases at J, with 8 bases in the middle. Each library started from around 14 ng of total RNA using the QIAseq Immune Repertoire TCR panel. TCRdb ran MiXCR on the reads and lists one entry per CDR3 protein. The sample carries approximately 770 distinct CDR3 sequences, 6.5% recorded once. The chain couples TRBV18 to TRBJ1-4; D ambiguous. This material consisted of CD8+ T cells from PBMCs, taken at baseline or after one month of anti-PD-1 therapy (not recorded which). The receptor was derived from a human donor with melanoma. For the CDR3, the DNA is TGTGCCAGCTCAATGACCGGTGAAAAACTGTTTTTT. This encodes CASSMTGEKLFF. The variable domain in full, completed from reference TRBV18 and TRBJ1-4, reads NAGVMQNPRHLVRRRGQEARLRCSPMKGHSHVYWYRQLPEEGLKFMVYLQKENIIDESGMPKERFSAEFPKEGPSILRIQQVVRGDSAAYFCASSMTGEKLFFGSGTQLSVL.